These T cell receptor beta chains were read from a single sample in a study of blood T cells in healthy people across ages. TCRdb analysed the 5' RACE reads with MiXCR anew, one entry per CDR3 protein. The table lists hundreds of thousands of distinct CDR3 sequences, 45% to 70% of them singletons. The sequencing sample was made of blood. These receptors all stem from a middle-aged man in good health. The CDR3 runs from the conserved cysteine through the conserved F or W. The order of the fields is clone size, J gene, D gene, V gene, CDR3 length, CDR3 protein, CDR3 DNA. D genes are given only for firm matches. A clone size is listed for some rows: how often the clone was seen (once, few, many), or a class if it is expanded.

>-|TRBJ2-7|-|TRBV7-8|15
CASSFGQSSSYEQYF
TGTGCCAGCAGCTTTGGACAGTCGAGCTCCTACGAGCAGTACTTC
>-|TRBJ2-7|TRBD2|TRBV29-1|13
CSVELGTNYEQYF
TGCAGCGTTGAACTGGGGACTAATTACGAGCAGTACTTC
>-|TRBJ1-2|TRBD1|TRBV29-1|15
CSVEVGTGGGIGYTF
TGCAGCGTTGAAGTCGGGACAGGGGGCGGTATTGGCTACACCTTC
>few|TRBJ1-1|-|TRBV27|13
CASRLGVNTEAFF
TGTGCCAGCAGACTGGGGGTGAACACTGAAGCTTTCTTT
>-|TRBJ2-5|-|TRBV2|15
CASRERTVSQETQYF
TGTGCCAGCAGAGAACGGACAGTCAGTCAAGAGACCCAGTACTTC
>-|TRBJ2-2|-|TRBV7-6|16
CASSSAQSWYTGELFF
TGTGCCAGCAGCTCCGCCCAGAGTTGGTACACCGGGGAGCTGTTTTTT
>few|TRBJ2-6|-|TRBV14|18
CASSQYRVPLSGANVLTF
TGTGCCAGCAGCCAATACCGGGTGCCCCTTTCTGGGGCCAACGTCCTGACTTTC
>-|TRBJ2-7|-|TRBV4-2|18
CASSQPNRGEDGPYEQYF
TGTGCCAGCAGCCAACCCAACCGGGGAGAGGACGGACCATACGAGCAGTACTTC
>few|TRBJ2-5|TRBD2|TRBV14|16
CASSRGTSGIQETQYF
TGTGCCAGCAGCCGAGGGACTAGCGGGATTCAAGAGACCCAGTACTTC
>few|TRBJ1-2|TRBD1|TRBV29-1|12
CSYPDRGRGYTF
TGCAGCTACCCTGACAGGGGTCGAGGCTACACCTTC
>-|TRBJ1-1|-|TRBV7-9|16
CASSLELGFIDTEAFF
TGTGCCAGCAGCTTAGAGCTAGGTTTTATTGACACTGAAGCTTTCTTT
>-|TRBJ2-7|-|TRBV11-2|16
CASSLVLGGPTYEQYF
TGTGCCAGCAGCTTAGTTTTGGGGGGGCCCACCTACGAGCAGTACTTC
>-|TRBJ1-1|-|TRBV7-9|13
CASSLGGLTEAFF
TGTGCCAGCAGCTTAGGGGGGCTCACTGAAGCTTTCTTT
>few|TRBJ2-5|TRBD2|TRBV12-3/TRBV12-4|14
CASSLLAGVETQYF
TGTGCCAGCAGTTTACTAGCGGGGGTCGAGACCCAGTACTTC
>-|TRBJ2-3|TRBD2|TRBV4-2|18
CASSQPGLAGGITDTQYF
TGTGCCAGCAGCCAACCCGGACTAGCGGGAGGGATTACAGATACGCAGTATTTT
>-|TRBJ2-1|TRBD2|TRBV28|17
CASSLFWGGDGYNEQFF
TGTGCCAGCAGTTTATTTTGGGGGGGAGATGGCTACAATGAGCAGTTCTTC
>few|TRBJ2-3|-|TRBV20-1|14
CSARDQYSTDTQYF
TGCAGTGCTAGAGATCAGTATAGCACAGATACGCAGTATTTT
>many|TRBJ2-3|TRBD1|TRBV6-2/TRBV6-3|13
CASRDSSTDTQYF
TGTGCCAGCCGGGACAGCTCCACAGATACGCAGTATTTT
>-|TRBJ2-7|-|TRBV4-2|14
CASSQDDISYEQYF
TGTGCCAGCAGCCAAGATGACATATCCTACGAGCAGTACTTC
>-|TRBJ2-7|TRBD2|TRBV7-2|13
CASNPAAGYEQYF
TGTGCCAGCAACCCTGCAGCGGGGTACGAGCAGTACTTC
>-|TRBJ1-2|TRBD1|TRBV6-5|22
CASSSDGTSGTGGEVLDYGYTF
TGTGCCAGCAGTTCAGACGGTACATCCGGGACAGGGGGTGAGGTATTGGACTATGGCTACACCTTC
>-|TRBJ2-7|TRBD2|TRBV5-1|15
CASSAGTSGTYEQYF
TGTGCCAGCAGCGCCGGGACTAGCGGCACCTACGAGCAGTACTTC
>once|TRBJ1-6|-|TRBV30|14
CAWSVTGLGSPLHF
TGTGCCTGGAGTGTCACAGGGCTAGGATCACCCCTCCACTTT
>-|TRBJ2-3|-|TRBV25-1|13
CASVLASTDTQYF
TGTGCCAGCGTACTGGCTAGCACAGATACGCAGTATTTT
>-|TRBJ2-1|TRBD2|TRBV3-1|16
CASSQASGGPYNEQFF
TGTGCCAGCAGCCAAGCTAGCGGGGGCCCTTACAATGAGCAGTTCTTC
>-|TRBJ2-7|-|TRBV4-1|15
CASSQEGFKLGEQYF
TGCGCCAGCAGCCAAGAGGGTTTTAAGCTTGGCGAGCAGTACTTC
>-|TRBJ2-3|-|TRBV2|13
CANKFQAIDTQYF
TGTGCCAACAAGTTCCAGGCTATAGATACGCAGTATTTT
>-|TRBJ2-3|TRBD2|TRBV11-2|18
CASSLGDGGAGIRDTQYF
TGTGCCAGCAGCTTAGGGGACGGGGGGGCTGGTATAAGAGATACGCAGTATTTT
>-|TRBJ1-2|TRBD1|TRBV5-5|14
CASSSSTGSGGYTF
TGTGCCAGCAGCTCCTCGACAGGGTCTGGTGGCTACACCTTC